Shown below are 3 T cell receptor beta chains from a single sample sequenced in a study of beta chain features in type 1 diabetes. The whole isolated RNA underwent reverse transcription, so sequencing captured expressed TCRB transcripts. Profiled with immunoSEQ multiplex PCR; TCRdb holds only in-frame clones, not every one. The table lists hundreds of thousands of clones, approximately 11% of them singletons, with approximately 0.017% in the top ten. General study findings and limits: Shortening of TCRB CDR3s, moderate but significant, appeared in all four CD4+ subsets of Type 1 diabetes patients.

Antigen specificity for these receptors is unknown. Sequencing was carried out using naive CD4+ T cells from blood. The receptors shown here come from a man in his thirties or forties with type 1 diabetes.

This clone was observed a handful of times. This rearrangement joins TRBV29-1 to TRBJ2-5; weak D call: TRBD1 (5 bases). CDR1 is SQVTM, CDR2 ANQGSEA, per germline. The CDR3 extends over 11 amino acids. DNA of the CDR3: TGCAGTGCTGCAGGGCCGGAGACCCAGTACTTC. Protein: CSAAGPETQYF.

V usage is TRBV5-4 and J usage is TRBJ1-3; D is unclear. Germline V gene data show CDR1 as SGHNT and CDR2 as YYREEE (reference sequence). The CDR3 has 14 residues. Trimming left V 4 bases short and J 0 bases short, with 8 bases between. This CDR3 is CASSRDNSGNTIYF. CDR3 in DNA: TGTGCCAGCAGCCGCGACAACTCTGGAAACACCATATATTTT.

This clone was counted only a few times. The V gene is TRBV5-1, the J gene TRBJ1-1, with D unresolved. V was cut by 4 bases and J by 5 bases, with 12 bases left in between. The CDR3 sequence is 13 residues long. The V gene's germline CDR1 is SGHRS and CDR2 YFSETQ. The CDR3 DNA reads TGCGCCAGCAGCAACCTCCGAGGGACTGAAGCTTTCTTT. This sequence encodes CASSNLRGTEAFF.